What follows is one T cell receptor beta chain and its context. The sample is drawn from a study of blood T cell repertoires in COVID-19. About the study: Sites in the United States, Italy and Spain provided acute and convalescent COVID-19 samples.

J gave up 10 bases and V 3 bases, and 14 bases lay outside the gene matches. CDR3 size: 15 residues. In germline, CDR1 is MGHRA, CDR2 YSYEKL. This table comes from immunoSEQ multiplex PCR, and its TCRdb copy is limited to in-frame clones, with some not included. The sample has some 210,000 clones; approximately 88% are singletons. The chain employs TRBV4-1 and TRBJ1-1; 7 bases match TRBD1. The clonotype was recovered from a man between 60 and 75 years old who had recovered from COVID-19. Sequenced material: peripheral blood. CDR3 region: CASSHLQGGIISAFF. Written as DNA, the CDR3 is TGCGCCAGCAGCCATCTCCAGGGGGGTATTATTTCAGCTTTCTTT.